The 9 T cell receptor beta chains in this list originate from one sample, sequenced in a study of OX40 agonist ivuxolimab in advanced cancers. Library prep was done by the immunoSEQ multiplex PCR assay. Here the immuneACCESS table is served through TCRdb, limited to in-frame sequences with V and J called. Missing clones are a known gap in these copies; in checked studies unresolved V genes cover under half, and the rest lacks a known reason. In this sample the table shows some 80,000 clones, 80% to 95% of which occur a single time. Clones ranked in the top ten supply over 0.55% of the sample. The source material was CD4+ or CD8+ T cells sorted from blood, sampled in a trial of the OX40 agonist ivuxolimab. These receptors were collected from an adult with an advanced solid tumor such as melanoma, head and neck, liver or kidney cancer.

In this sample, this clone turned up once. The CDR3 nucleotides read TGTGCCAGCAGTCCACAGACAGGGGTAAGGAATGAGCAGTTCTTC. It is translated as CASSPQTGVRNEQFF. This chain links TRBV27 with TRBJ2-1; the match to TRBD1 covers 8 bases. Germline CDR1 and CDR2: MNHEY and SMNVEV (reference sequence). V shed 5 bases, J shed 7 bases, and the junction held 10 bases outside the gene matches. CDR3 length: 15 residues.

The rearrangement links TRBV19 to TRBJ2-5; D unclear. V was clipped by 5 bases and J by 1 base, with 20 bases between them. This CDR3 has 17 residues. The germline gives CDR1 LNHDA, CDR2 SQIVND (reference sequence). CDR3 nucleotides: TGTGCCAGTAGTCCCTTACTTGCGGCCGCCCCCCAAGAGACCCAGTACTTC. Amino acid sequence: CASSPLLAAAPQETQYF.

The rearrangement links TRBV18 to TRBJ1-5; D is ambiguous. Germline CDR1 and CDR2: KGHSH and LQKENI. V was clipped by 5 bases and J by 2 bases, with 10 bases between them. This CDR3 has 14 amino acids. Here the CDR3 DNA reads TGTGCCAGCTCAGGGATGAGGGGCAATCAGCCCCAGCATTTT. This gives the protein CASSGMRGNQPQHF. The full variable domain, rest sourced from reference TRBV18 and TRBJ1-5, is NAGVMQNPRHLVRRRGQEARLRCSPMKGHSHVYWYRQLPEEGLKFMVYLQKENIIDESGMPKERFSAEFPKEGPSILRIQQVVRGDSAAYFCASSGMRGNQPQHFGDGTRLSIL.

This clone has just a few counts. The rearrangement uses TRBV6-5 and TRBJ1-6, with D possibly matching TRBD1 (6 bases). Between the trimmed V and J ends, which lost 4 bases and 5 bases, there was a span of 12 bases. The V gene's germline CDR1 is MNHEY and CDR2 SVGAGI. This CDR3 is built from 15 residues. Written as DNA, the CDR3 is TGTGCCAGCAGTTTCTGGAACAGGGATAATTCACCCCTCCACTTT. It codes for CASSFWNRDNSPLHF.

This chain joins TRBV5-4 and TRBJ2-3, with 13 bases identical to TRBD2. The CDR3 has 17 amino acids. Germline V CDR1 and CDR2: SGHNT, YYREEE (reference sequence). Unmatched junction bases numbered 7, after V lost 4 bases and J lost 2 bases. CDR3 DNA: TGTGCCAGCAGCCTGAGACTAGCGGGAGGTGCCACAGATACGCAGTATTTT. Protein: CASSLRLAGGATDTQYF.

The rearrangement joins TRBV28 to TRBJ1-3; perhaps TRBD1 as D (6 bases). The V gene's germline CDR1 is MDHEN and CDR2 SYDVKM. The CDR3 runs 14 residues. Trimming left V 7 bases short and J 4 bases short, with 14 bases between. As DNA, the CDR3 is TGTGCCAGCACGTGGGGGGCGTGGGGAAACACCATATATTTT. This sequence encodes CASTWGAWGNTIYF. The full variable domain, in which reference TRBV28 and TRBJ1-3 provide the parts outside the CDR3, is DVKVTQSSRYLVKRTGEKVFLECVQDMDHENMFWYRQDPGLGLRLIYFSYDVKMKEKGDIPEGYSVSREKKERFSLILESASTNQTSMYLCASTWGAWGNTIYFGEGSWLTVV.

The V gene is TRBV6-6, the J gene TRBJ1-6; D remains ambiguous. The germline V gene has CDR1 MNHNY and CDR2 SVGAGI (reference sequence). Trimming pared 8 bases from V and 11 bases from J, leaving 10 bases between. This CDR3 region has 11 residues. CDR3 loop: CASRLGTPLHF. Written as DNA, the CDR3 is TGTGCCAGCCGACTGGGGACACCCCTCCACTTT.

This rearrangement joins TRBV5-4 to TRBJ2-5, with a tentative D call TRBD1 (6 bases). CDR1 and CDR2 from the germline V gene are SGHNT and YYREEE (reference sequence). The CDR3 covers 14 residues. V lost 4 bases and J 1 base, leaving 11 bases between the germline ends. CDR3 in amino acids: CASSRGQSQETQYF. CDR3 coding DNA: TGTGCCAGCAGCCGGGGACAAAGCCAAGAGACCCAGTACTTC.

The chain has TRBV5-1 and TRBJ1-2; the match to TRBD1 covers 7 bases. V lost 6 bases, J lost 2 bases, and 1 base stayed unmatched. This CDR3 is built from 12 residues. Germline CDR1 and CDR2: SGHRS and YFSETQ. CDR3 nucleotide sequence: TGCGCCAGCACGGGACAGAACTATGGCTACACCTTC. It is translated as CASTGQNYGYTF.